This T cell receptor beta chain was captured by sequencing in a study of blood T cell repertoires in COVID-19 (dated by TCRdb to the early 2020s). About the full investigation: Collaborator samples came from the United States, Italy and Spain and covered acute and convalescent phases of COVID-19. The material from the prospective study consisted of cDNA or gDNA derived from T cells, B-cell-depleted T cells, or PBMCs. The dataset comprised deeply sampled blood TCRbeta repertoires from subjects exposed to, actively infected with, or recovered from COVID-19. The repertoires were made available in a free public database intended to serve as a resource for research on the immune response to SARS-CoV-2. The samples were drawn from the first 160 participants of the ongoing ImmuneRACE study and from roughly 1,300 subjects provided by 6 global collaborators. Where available, HLA class I and class II types were taken from metadata supplied by the sample provider and were not determined by assay-based typing. Sample metadata almost always included a de-identified subject ID, COVID-19 status, age in years and sex.

General study outcomes and caveats: How much clinical and demographic metadata was included differed by source and by participant, and the metadata was provided uncurated.

From cysteine to phenylalanine, the CDR3 is 14 amino acids long. The DNA shown is the 42-base CDR3, in frame from base 1. For CDR1 and CDR2, the germline V gene (reference sequence) lists GTSNPN and SVGIG. The trim is 0 bases for V and 2 bases for J, with a gap of 9 bases between the germline ends. The immunoSEQ Assay, a bias-controlled multiplex PCR, was used to amplify TCRbeta CDR3 regions from genomic DNA. In the original analysis: Nucleated cell counts per sample were estimated from amplification of reference gene primers within the assay. To quantify the absolute abundance of each unique TCRbeta CDR3 rearrangement, sequence reads were collapsed and filtered. For each sample, productive Simpson clonality was calculated by taking the square root of Simpson's diversity index across productive rearrangements. Held by TCRdb, this immuneACCESS table contains in-frame sequences only and omits some clones. Under half of the omission traces to an unresolved V gene where checked; the cause of the rest is unknown. The V and J calls and clone size were taken over from that table, and D and trimming were inferred from the DNA. This sample has around 160,000 clones in its table, and around 80% of those were observed once. About an eighth of the sample goes to the ten largest clones.

A remark on this clone: The antigen it binds to is not known. No qualities accompany the bases; no much larger clone lies one base away.

Participants in the prospective study were aged about 18 to 95 years, lived in under 30 United States geographic areas, and enrolled through a virtual design. Cohort assignment in the prospective study relied on participant-reported clinical history from a screening survey and a study questionnaire. ImmuneRACE Cohort 3 recovered participants were defined by two consecutive negative NP/OP PCR tests, healthcare professional clearance, or symptom resolution. In the prospective study, whole blood, serum and a nasopharyngeal or oropharyngeal swab were collected from each participant by mobile phlebotomists. Participants in the prospective study had the option to provide additional blood draws and questionnaires over an approximately 2-month period. Before DNA extraction, blood samples from the prospective study were shipped at room temperature or frozen.

This receptor was obtained from an older woman who had recovered from COVID-19. The sample consisted of PBMCs or T cells enriched from blood (not recorded which). This chain joins TRBV30 to TRBJ2-3, with an unclear D gene assignment. The DNA sequence follows: TGTGCCTGGAGTGTAGCTGCCTACACAGATACGCAGTATTTT. It codes for CAWSVAAYTDTQYF.